The entry below gives a single T cell receptor beta chain sequence along with its context. The data derive from a study of control samples from healthy donors and cancer patients. Trimming removed 1 base at V and 5 bases at J, with 20 bases between. The CDR3 has 18 amino acids. Germline V gene sequence: CDR1 LNHDA, CDR2 SQIVND (reference sequence). TCRdb's table, derived via immunoSEQ multiplex PCR, lists solely in-frame clones and lacks some. The data contain over 150,000 clones, around nine tenths of them singletons. This clonotype originated in a man between 25 and 39 years old in good health. The chain links TRBV19 to TRBJ1-4; D unresolved. Specimen: blood. CDR3 loop: CASSIALQLGRSNEKLFF. DNA for the CDR3: TGTGCCAGTAGTATAGCCCTCCAACTTGGGAGGAGCAATGAAAAACTGTTTTTT. The full variable domain, in which reference TRBV19 and TRBJ1-4 provide the parts outside the CDR3, is DGGITQSPKYLFRKEGQNVTLSCEQNLNHDAMYWYRQDPGQGLRLIYYSQIVNDFQKGDIAEGYSVSREKKESFPLTVTSAQKNPTAFYLCASSIALQLGRSNEKLFFGSGTQLSVL.